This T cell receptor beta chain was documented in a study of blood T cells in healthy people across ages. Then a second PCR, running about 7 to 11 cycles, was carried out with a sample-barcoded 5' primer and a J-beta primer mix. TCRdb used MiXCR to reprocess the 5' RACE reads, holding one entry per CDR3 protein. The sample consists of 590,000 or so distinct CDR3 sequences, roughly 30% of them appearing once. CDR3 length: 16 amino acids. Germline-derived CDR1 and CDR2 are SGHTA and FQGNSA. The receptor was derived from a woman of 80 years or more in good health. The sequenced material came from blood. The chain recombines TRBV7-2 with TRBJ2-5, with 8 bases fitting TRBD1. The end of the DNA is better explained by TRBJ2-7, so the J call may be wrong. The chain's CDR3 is CASSLGLGQGSYEQYF. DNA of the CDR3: TGTGCCAGCAGCTTAGGATTAGGACAGGGCAGCTACGAGCAGTACTTC.